The 10 T cell receptor beta chains presented below share a single source sample, sequenced in a study of identifying expanded T cells in peripheral blood. Profiled with immunoSEQ multiplex PCR; TCRdb holds only in-frame clones, not every one. Here the sample spans 60,000 to 80,000 clones, under 90% being singletons. The sample taken for sequencing was blood. Source of these receptors: a person between 18 and 75 years old in good health.

This chain uses TRBV5-5 with TRBJ1-1, with TRBD1 matching 8 bases. V was pared by 3 bases and J by 1 base, with 2 bases of the junction left unmatched. The CDR3 is 14 amino acids. Germline CDR1 reads SGHKS; CDR2 reads YYEKEE (reference sequence). Written as DNA, the CDR3 is TGTGCCAGCAGCTGGGGACAGGAGAACACTGAAGCTTTCTTT. It specifies CASSWGQENTEAFF.

The rearrangement links TRBV5-3 to TRBJ2-7; TRBD1 is a possible D gene (5 bases). TRBV5-3 is annotated as an ORF whose role is uncertain. This CDR3 is 13 amino acids long. The V gene lost 8 bases and the J gene lost 2 bases, with 14 bases spanning the gap. The CDR3 DNA sequence: TGTGCCAGCAGCCTGACAGTCGCCTACGAGCAGTACTTC. This translates into CASSLTVAYEQYF.

The rearrangement joins TRBV29-1 to TRBJ2-2; possibly TRBD2 for D (5 bases). The length of the CDR3 is 16 residues. Germline loops: CDR1 SQVTM, CDR2 ANQGSEA. The germline V and J ends were trimmed by 7 bases and 2 bases, with 20 bases remaining between them. CDR3 sequence: CSADGRFEGNTGELFF. In nucleotides, the CDR3 is TGCAGCGCAGACGGTAGGTTTGAGGGAAACACCGGGGAGCTGTTTTTT.

This clone appeared once. This sequence joins TRBV7-2 and TRBJ2-5; D is unresolved. The CDR3 contains 13 residues. In germline, CDR1 is SGHTA, CDR2 FQGNSA. V was clipped by 2 bases and J by 4 bases, with 8 bases between them. The CDR3 sequence: CASSLIWGETQYF. For the CDR3, the DNA is TGTGCCAGCAGCTTAATCTGGGGAGAGACCCAGTACTTC. The full variable domain, completed using reference TRBV7-2 and TRBJ2-5, is GAGVSQSPSNKVTEKGKDVELRCDPISGHTALYWYRQSLGQGLEFLIYFQGNSAPDKSGLPSDRFSAERTGGSVSTLTIQRTQQEDSAVYLCASSLIWGETQYFGPGTRLLVL.

In its sample, this clone was seen a few times. The chain joins TRBV9 to TRBJ1-2, with TRBD1 as a possible D gene (6 bases). CDR1 and CDR2 (germline): SGDLS, YYNGEE. The CDR3 runs 15 residues. V was shortened by 4 bases and J by 3 bases, with 16 bases between the two germline ends. The CDR3 here is CASSPRPGADYGYTF. Here the CDR3 DNA reads TGTGCCAGCAGCCCCAGACCGGGGGCCGACTATGGCTACACCTTC.

The chain employs TRBV4-1 and TRBJ2-1; 10 positions match TRBD2. With V trimmed by 1 base and J by 2 bases, 2 bases remained unmatched. The CDR3 loop spans 16 amino acids. Germline V CDR1 and CDR2: MGHRA, YSYEKL. CDR3 in amino acids: CASSQGTSGTYNEQFF. CDR3 sequence (DNA): TGCGCCAGCAGCCAAGGAACTAGCGGGACCTACAATGAGCAGTTCTTC.

The chain joins TRBV6-5 to TRBJ1-2; 8 bases fit TRBD1. The CDR3 runs to 14 residues. V dropped 6 bases and J dropped 7; count of bases not matched to a gene: 10. CDR1 is MNHEY and CDR2 is SVGAGI in the germline V gene. The CDR3 loop is CASSPDRAQLGYTF. The CDR3 coding sequence is TGTGCCAGCAGCCCGGACAGGGCACAGCTTGGCTACACCTTC.

The V gene is TRBV7-2, the J gene TRBJ2-1; D unresolved. The ends were cut back, 5 bases at V and 7 bases at J, with 15 bases in the middle. Germline V gives CDR1 SGHTA, CDR2 FQGNSA. CDR3 length: 14 residues. CDR3 DNA: TGTGCCAGCAGCCCGTCCGGACCAAGGAATGAGCAGTTCTTC. As protein: CASSPSGPRNEQFF.

V is TRBV15 and J is TRBJ2-7, with 9 bases lining up with TRBD1. The CDR3 length is 18 residues. After removal of 0 bases from V and 5 bases from J, the junction contained 14 bases not matched to a gene. Germline CDR1 LNHNV, CDR2 YYDKDF (reference sequence). The CDR3 region is CATSRDLPLTGTGNEQYF. The CDR3 bases are TGTGCCACCAGCAGAGATCTCCCCCTCACCGGGACAGGGAACGAGCAGTACTTC. The full variable domain, completed using reference TRBV15 and TRBJ2-7, is DAMVIQNPRYQVTQFGKPVTLSCSQTLNHNVMYWYQQKSSQAPKLLFHYYDKDFNNEADTPDNFQSRRPNTSFCFLDIRSPGLGDTAMYLCATSRDLPLTGTGNEQYFGPGTRLTVT.

This chain links TRBV25-1 with TRBJ2-5; D is unclear. The CDR3 has 18 amino acids. Trimming pared 6 bases from V and 4 bases from J, leaving 27 bases between. Germline V gives CDR1 MGHDK, CDR2 SYGVNS. Here the CDR3 DNA reads TGTGCCAGCAGAGAGAGGTGGGCTCCCGCCCTCGCTCGAGAGACCCAGTACTTC. Translated, it gives CASRERWAPALARETQYF.